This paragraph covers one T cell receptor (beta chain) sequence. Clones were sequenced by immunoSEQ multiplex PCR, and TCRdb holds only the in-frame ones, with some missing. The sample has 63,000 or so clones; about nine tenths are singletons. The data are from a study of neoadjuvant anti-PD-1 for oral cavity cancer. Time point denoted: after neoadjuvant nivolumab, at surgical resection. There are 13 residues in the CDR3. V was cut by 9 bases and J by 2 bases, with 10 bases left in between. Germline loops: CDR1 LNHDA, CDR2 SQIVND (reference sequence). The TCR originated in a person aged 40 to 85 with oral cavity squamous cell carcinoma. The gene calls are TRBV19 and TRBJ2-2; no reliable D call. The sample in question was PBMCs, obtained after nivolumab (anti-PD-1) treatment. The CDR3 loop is CASLLLNTGELFF. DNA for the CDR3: TGTGCCAGCCTATTACTTAACACCGGGGAGCTGTTTTTT.